These T cell receptor beta chains were read from a single sample in a study of T cell responses to AZD1222 COVID-19 vaccine. The data were produced by immunoSEQ multiplex PCR, yet TCRdb's version contains in-frame clones alone and is incomplete. The sample yields 160,000 or so clones, roughly 90% seen once. This specimen was peripheral blood, taken 28 days after the second AZD1222 dose. The source of these receptors is an adult who received the AZD1222 COVID-19 vaccine. CDR3s include the opening cysteine and the closing phenylalanine or tryptophan. The D gene is left open where the match is weak.

TRBV5-6	.	TRBJ2-1	CASSLDLGVLLENEQFF
TRBV6-5	TRBD1	TRBJ1-5	CATSGQGNQPQHF
TRBV6-5	.	TRBJ1-1	CASSYPREAFF
TRBV5-4	TRBD1	TRBJ1-5	CASSSTPGTGVGQPQHF
TRBV27	TRBD1	TRBJ2-1	CASQRTGSSYNEQFF
TRBV30	TRBD1	TRBJ1-5	CAWSIQGQPQHF
TRBV9	.	TRBJ1-1	CASSPTGVAEAFF
TRBV10-3	TRBD2	TRBJ2-1	CAISDSGTNNEQFF
TRBV9	TRBD1	TRBJ2-7	CASSPGTVKGQYF
TRBV6-5	TRBD1	TRBJ1-6	CASRGTGDSPLHF
TRBV7-6	TRBD1	TRBJ1-2	CASSPRTGVLGDYGYTF
TRBV4-1	.	TRBJ2-7	CASSQGPAEQYF
TRBV7-9	TRBD1	TRBJ1-2	CASSLGPTGHQYGYTF
TRBV5-8	.	TRBJ1-4	CASSLGRQEKLFF
TRBV7-9	.	TRBJ1-5	CASSLWDSNQPQHF
TRBV3-1/TRBV3-2	TRBD2	TRBJ2-7	CASSQGTSGINEQYF
TRBV3-1/TRBV3-2	.	TRBJ2-2	CASRTENTGELFF
TRBV27	TRBD1	TRBJ1-5	CASSLVGTGGGNQPQHF
TRBV6-5	TRBD1	TRBJ2-7	CASIFIGGFYEQYF
TRBV6-5	.	TRBJ1-5	CASSYSVSQPQHF
TRBV29-1	.	TRBJ2-3	CSVEVRTSSQYF
TRBV2	.	TRBJ1-6	CASSASSSYSPLHF
TRBV6-5	.	TRBJ2-7	CASSPPGLTYEQYF
TRBV30	TRBD1	TRBJ1-2	CAWSWDRGSLYGYTF
TRBV30	TRBD1	TRBJ2-3	CAWTRTGAAADTQYF
TRBV7-9	.	TRBJ2-3	CASSLETDTQYF
TRBV7-2	.	TRBJ2-3	CASSLGPGSLLAF
TRBV14	TRBD2	TRBJ2-7	CASSQQRGSSGSPYEQYF
TRBV4-1	.	TRBJ1-5	CASSQDPSAAGQPQHF
TRBV28	TRBD1	TRBJ1-3	CASSLWGGTAGNTIYF
TRBV3-1/TRBV3-2	.	TRBJ2-7	CASSMTETRFYEQYF
TRBV10-2	.	TRBJ2-2	CASTPAGINTGELFF
TRBV14	.	TRBJ2-3	CASSQVRGTDTQYF
TRBV12-3/TRBV12-4	.	TRBJ1-2	CASSHGGGYTF
TRBV6-6	TRBD1	TRBJ1-1	CASRKGQGAEAFF
TRBV7-2	TRBD1	TRBJ1-2	CASKLDRSSYGYTF
TRBV5-1	.	TRBJ2-2	CASSPWSTGELFF
TRBV5-8	TRBD1	TRBJ1-5	CATPGQGRGKPQHF
TRBV19	.	TRBJ2-1	CASSMEGNNEQFF
TRBV5-1	.	TRBJ1-1	CASSLGGPDEAFF
TRBV30	TRBD1	TRBJ1-5	CAWDTGTGNQPQHF
TRBV19	TRBD1	TRBJ2-7	CASSSQTGTETEQYF
TRBV3-1/TRBV3-2	.	TRBJ2-3	CASSQKVGRRTDTQYF
TRBV18	.	TRBJ1-2	CASSEQWSNYGYTF
TRBV27	.	TRBJ1-1	CASSPLGGMNTEAFF
TRBV18	.	TRBJ1-1	CASSERGGADEAFF
TRBV28	.	TRBJ2-1	CASRFLSRDGDEQFF
TRBV7-2	.	TRBJ1-6	CASSSNLGSPLHF
TRBV9	.	TRBJ2-5	CASSVEGRETQYF
TRBV6-5	.	TRBJ1-6	CASSYSGQNNSPLHF
TRBV6-5	.	TRBJ1-2	CASSYSRTRTVGYTF
TRBV5-4	.	TRBJ1-2	CASSLYGGNYGYTF
TRBV24-1	.	TRBJ2-1	CATSDPSYQGPRNNEQFF